The clone carrying this T cell receptor (beta chain) was picked up one time. Its target is not known. Individuals selected for sequencing had exhibited CD8+CD57+ cell expansion on flow cytometry. Severe acquired aplastic anemia was diagnosed in all patients. Patients were untreated when blood was sampled. The CDR3 is 15 amino acids. Germline-derived CDR1 and CDR2 are LNHNV and YYDKDF (reference sequence). V was cut by 1 base and J by 5 bases, with 12 bases left in between. The TCR beta profiling, which covered VDJ combination and CDR3 sequence, was carried out using genomic DNA as the template. TCRdb redid the calling of the reads with MiXCR, one entry per CDR3 protein. The table lists 150,000 to 200,000 distinct CDR3 sequences, around half of them singletons, with 2.5% to 3.5% in the top ten. This sample was taken from a study of CD8+CD57+ T cells in acquired aplastic anemia. General study points: It was found that almost 30 CD8+ CDR3 sequences were shared between patients and controls.

The rearrangement links TRBV15 to TRBJ1-5; D is unclear. This sequence originates from a human donor with aplastic anemia. Sequenced: sorted CD4+, CD8+, or CD8+CD57+ T cells (not recorded which) from PBMCs. Here the CDR3 DNA reads TGTGCCACCAGCAGAGGAATAAGGGAAGATCAGCCCCAGCATTTT. This translates into CATSRGIREDQPQHF.